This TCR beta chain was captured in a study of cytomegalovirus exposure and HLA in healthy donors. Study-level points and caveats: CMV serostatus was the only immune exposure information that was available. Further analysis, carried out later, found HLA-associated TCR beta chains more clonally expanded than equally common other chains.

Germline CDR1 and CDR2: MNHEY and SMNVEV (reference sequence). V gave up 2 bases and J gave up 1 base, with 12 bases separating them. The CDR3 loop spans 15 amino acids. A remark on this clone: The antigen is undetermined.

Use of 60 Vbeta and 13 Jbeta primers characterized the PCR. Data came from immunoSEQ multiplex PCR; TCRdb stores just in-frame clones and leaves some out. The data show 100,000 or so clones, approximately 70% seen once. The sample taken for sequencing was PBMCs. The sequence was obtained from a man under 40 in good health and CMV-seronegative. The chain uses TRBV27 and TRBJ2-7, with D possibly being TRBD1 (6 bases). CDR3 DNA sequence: TGTGCCAGCAGTTTAAGGTTCAGGGGTTCCTACGAGCAGTACTTC. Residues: CASSLRFRGSYEQYF.